This TCR beta chain was captured in a study of post-analysis software for immune sequencing data. Findings of the study overall: The F measure placed samples prepared in the same batch into strongly shared clusters. Among 5 or 6 TRBV segments more frequent in patients than controls were TRBV5-6, TRBV5-1 and TRBV20-1.

Every TCR beta cDNA library bore unique molecular identifiers. Each CDR3 protein gets one entry after TCRdb re-called the PCR reads with MiXCR. The sample lists about 460,000 distinct CDR3 sequences; roughly 45% were seen once. CDR1 DFQATT and CDR2 SNEGSKA come from the germline V gene (reference sequence). This CDR3 contains 13 residues. The count of this clonotype is one. Antigen specificity is unknown. This clonotype was sampled from a girl aged 10 to 17 with multiple sclerosis. This chain joins TRBV20-1 and TRBJ2-5, with 10 positions matching TRBD2. The DNA end is a closer match to TRBJ2-7, so the J assignment may be wrong. The sample taken for sequencing was blood. In nucleotides, the CDR3 is TGCAGTGCCTTAGCGGGAGGTCCCGACGAGCAGTACTTC. As protein: CSALAGGPDEQYF.